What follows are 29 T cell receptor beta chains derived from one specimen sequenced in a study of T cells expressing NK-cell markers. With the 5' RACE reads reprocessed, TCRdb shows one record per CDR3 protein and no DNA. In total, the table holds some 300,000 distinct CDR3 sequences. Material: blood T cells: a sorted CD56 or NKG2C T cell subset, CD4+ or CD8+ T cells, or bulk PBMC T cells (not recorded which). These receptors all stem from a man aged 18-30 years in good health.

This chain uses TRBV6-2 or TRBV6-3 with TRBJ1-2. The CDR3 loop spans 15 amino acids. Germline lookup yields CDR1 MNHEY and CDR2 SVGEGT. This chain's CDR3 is CASSWVRTARYGYTF.

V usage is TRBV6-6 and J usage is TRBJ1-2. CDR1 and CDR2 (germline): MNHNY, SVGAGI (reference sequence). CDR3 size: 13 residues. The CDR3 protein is CASSYKETYGYTF.

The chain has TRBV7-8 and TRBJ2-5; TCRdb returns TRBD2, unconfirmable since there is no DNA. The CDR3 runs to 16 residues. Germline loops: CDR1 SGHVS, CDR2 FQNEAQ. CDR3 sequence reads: CASSLRELGFQETQYF.

The CDR3: CASSPPGHETYGYTF. The rearrangement links TRBV12-3 or TRBV12-4 to TRBJ1-2; the D call of TRBD1 rests on TCRdb alone, since no DNA is present to check it. This CDR3 has 15 amino acids.

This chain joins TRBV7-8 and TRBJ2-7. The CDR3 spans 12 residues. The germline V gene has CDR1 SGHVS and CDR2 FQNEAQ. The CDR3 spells CASSSWPYEQYF.

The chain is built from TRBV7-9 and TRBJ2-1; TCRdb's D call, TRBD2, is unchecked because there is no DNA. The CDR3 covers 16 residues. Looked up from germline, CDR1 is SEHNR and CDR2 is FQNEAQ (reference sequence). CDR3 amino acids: CASSGMTRKGYNEQFF.

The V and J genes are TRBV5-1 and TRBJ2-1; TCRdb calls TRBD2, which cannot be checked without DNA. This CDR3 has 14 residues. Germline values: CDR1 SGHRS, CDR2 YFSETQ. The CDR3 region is CASSAGLSYNEQFF.

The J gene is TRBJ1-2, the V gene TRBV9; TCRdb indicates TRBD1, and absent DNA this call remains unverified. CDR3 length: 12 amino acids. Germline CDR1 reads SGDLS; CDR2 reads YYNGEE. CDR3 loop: CASSPQGEGYTF.

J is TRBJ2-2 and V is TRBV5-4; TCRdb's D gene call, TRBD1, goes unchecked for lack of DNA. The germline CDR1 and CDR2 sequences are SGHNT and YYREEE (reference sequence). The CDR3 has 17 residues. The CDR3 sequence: CASSPERTRRGTGELFF.

The CDR3 here is CASSTQVRVGEAFF. This chain connects TRBV7-9 to TRBJ1-1; TCRdb names TRBD1, which stays unverified in the absence of DNA. Germline V gene sequence: CDR1 SEHNR, CDR2 FQNEAQ (reference sequence). The CDR3 extends over 14 amino acids.

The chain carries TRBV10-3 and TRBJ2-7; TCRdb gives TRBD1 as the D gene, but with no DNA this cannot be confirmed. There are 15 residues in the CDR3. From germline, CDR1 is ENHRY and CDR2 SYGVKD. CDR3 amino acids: CAISDRDRATYEQYF.

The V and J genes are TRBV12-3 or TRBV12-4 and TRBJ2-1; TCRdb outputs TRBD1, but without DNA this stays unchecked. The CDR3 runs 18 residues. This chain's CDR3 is CASTPSRRGVSSYNEQFF.

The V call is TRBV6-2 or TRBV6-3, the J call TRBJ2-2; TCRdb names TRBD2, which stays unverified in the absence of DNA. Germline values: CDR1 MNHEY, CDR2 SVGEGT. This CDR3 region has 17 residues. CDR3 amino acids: CASSPRSGEGPRGELFF.

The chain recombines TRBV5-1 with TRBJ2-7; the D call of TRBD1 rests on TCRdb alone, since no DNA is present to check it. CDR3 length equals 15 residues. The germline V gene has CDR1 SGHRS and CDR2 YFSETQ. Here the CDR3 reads CASSPRGRDTYEQYF.

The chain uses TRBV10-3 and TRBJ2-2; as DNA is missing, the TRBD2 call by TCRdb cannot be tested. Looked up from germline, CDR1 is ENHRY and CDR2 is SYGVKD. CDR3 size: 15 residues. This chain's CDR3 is CAISARGENTGELFF.

The CDR3 reads CASSEGRHTQYF. V gene TRBV25-1 combines with J gene TRBJ2-3; TCRdb's assignment of TRBD2 cannot be checked, as there is no DNA. Germline CDR1 MGHDK, CDR2 SYGVNS. The CDR3 totals 12 residues.

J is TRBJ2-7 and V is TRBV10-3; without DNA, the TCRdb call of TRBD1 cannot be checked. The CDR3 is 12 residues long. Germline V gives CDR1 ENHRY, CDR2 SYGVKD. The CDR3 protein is CAIRTGESEQYF.

The CDR3 sequence is CASSRVTGRLGETQYF. The genes are TRBV5-5 and TRBJ2-5. The length of the CDR3 is 16 residues. Looked up from germline, CDR1 is SGHKS and CDR2 is YYEKEE (reference sequence).

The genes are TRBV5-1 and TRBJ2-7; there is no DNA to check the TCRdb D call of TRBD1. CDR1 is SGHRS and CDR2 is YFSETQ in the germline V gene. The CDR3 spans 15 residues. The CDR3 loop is CASSLGQGQLLEQYF.

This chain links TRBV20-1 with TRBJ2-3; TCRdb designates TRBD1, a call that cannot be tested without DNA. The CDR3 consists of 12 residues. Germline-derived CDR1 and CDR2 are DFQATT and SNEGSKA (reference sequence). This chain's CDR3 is CSAEVSPDTQYF.

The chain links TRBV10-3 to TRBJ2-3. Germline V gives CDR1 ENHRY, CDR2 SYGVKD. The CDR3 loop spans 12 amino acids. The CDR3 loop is CAIRETGDTQYF.

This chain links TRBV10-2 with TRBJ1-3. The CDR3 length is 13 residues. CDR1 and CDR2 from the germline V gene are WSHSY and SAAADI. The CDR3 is CASQEGPGNTIYF.

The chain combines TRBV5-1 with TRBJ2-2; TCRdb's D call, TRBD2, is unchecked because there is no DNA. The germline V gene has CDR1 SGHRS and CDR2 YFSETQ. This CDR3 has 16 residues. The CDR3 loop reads CASSLGLAGKSGELFF.

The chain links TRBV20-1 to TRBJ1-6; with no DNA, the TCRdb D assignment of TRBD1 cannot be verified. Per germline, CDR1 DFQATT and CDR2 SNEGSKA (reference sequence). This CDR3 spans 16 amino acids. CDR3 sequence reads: CSARALGEAYNSPLHF.

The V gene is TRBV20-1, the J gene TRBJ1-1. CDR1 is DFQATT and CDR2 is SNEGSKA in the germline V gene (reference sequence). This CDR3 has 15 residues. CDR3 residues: CSARARNLMNTEAFF.

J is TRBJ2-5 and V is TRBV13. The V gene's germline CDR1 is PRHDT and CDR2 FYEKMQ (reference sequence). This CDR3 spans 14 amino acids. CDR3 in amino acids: CASSSPSVGETQYF. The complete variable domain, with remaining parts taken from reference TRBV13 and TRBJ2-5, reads AAGVIQSPRHLIKEKRETATLKCYPIPRHDTVYWYQQGPGQDPQFLISFYEKMQSDKGSIPDRFSAQQFSDYHSELNMSSLELGDSALYFCASSSPSVGETQYFGPGTRLLVL.

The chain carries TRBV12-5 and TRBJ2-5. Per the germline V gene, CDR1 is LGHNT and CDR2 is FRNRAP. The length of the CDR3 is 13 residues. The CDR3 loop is CASGTGDQETQYF.

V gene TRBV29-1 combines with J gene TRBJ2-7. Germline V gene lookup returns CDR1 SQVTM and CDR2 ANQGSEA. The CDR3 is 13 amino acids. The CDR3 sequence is CSVGQGSAYEQYF.

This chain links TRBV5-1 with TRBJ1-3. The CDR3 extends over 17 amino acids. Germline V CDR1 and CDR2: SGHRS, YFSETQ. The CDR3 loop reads CASSLRQGPISGNTIYF.